The subject of this entry is one TCR beta chain. This clonotype was counted between two and nine times. Its antigen is currently not known. Per-base quality was not reported, and no clone a single base away is much larger than it. The record originates from a study of blood T cells in healthy people across ages (dated by TCRdb to the mid-2010s). About the study as a whole: In model experiments, template switching captured about one uniquely barcoded TCR beta cDNA molecule for every two T cells. Age-related changes in TCR beta repertoire diversity were measured in the study by deep sequencing normalized with unique cDNA molecular identifiers. Donors were grouped into four age groups: young (average approximately 15 years), middle-aged (over 35), aged (approximately 58) and long-lived (just over 80). To avoid experimental bias, donors of different ages were randomly spread across the sequencing lanes. Two additional independent replicas of 1 million unique cDNA reads from the same blood draw were analyzed for two donors (one aged 18 to 30 and one aged 80 or older). The paper's findings and limits, for the study overall: The CMV infection status of donors was not known, potentially confounding age-related changes in expanded clonotypes. Estimates of total diversity from one million sequenced T cells were regarded as lower bounds and underestimates. Compared with the aged group, more naive CD4+ T cells, fewer expanded clones and increased TCR diversity were shown by the long-lived group, suggesting age selection. Since profiling was done on bulk unsorted PBMCs, naive and antigen-experienced compartments could not be conclusively compared. A strong correlation was found between observed TCR beta diversity and the percentage of naive T cells measured by flow cytometry. Observed TCR beta diversity per million T cells fell roughly linearly with age, and a significant reduction was already apparent by age about 38.

The method was 5' RACE. The instrument given in TCRdb is Illumina HiSeq 2500. The second PCR ran for about 6 to 12 cycles and used a J-beta primer mix along with a sample-barcoded 5' primer. A template-switch 5' adaptor carrying 12 random nucleotides introduced a unique molecular identifier onto each TCR beta cDNA molecule. Each sample yielded at least 3 million CDR3-containing paired-end reads. The Mint cDNA synthesis kit, primed by a TRBC-specific oligonucleotide, was used to synthesize first-strand cDNA from all RNA. Following uracil-DNA glycosylase treatment, all cDNA underwent a first 18-cycle PCR with the universal primers M1SS and BC2_uni_R. The published analysis was carried out like this. For normalization, 1 million high-quality reads, each with a distinct molecular identifier, were randomly selected from each sample. Instead of being binned into consensus sequences, reads with shared molecular identifiers were discarded. MiTCR, run with a Q25 quality threshold and the strictest error-elimination algorithm, handled CDR3 identification, clonotype clustering and error correction. Lower-bound total TCR beta diversity was estimated with a nonparametric unseen species model using Euler transformation. TCRdb reprocessing: public reads trimmed at Q25 with fastp, clones called with MiXCR, in-frame beta chains kept. Each record represents a unique CDR3 protein, reported with the most common genes and DNA among its rows. What appears here as the V and J calls and clone size reflects TCRdb's work, not the paper's. The sample contains approximately 1.5 million distinct CDR3 sequences, about 31% of them found a single time. The top ten clones comprise about 11% of the sample.

Taken from the germline V gene (reference sequence), the CDR1 and CDR2 loops are GTSNPN and SVGIG. The V end loses 7 bases and the J end loses 0 bases, and a stretch of 13 bases separates them. Reading from cysteine to phenylalanine, the CDR3 counts 13 amino acids. Only the CDR3 DNA is retained, 39 bases long and in frame from the first base. The donors were about 40 Caucasian individuals from Russia, aged roughly 6 to 100 years, who were systemically healthy. Each donor gave ten milliliters of peripheral blood, drawn into EDTA-treated Vacutainer tubes. PBMCs were isolated by Ficoll-Paque density-gradient centrifugation, with at least 6.5 million obtained per sample. Total RNA, at least 6 micrograms per sample, was extracted from PBMCs with Trizol reagent. For every donor, flow cytometry on a PBMC aliquot measured the percentage of naive CD45RAhigh/CD27high T cells.

Input material: blood. The sequence was collected from a woman younger than 45 in good health. This sequence uses TRBV30 and TRBJ2-7; the D gene is perhaps TRBD1, from 6 matching bases. Here is the DNA: TGTGCCTCGAGGGACACCTACTCCTACGAGCAGTACTTC. It is translated as CASRDTYSYEQYF.